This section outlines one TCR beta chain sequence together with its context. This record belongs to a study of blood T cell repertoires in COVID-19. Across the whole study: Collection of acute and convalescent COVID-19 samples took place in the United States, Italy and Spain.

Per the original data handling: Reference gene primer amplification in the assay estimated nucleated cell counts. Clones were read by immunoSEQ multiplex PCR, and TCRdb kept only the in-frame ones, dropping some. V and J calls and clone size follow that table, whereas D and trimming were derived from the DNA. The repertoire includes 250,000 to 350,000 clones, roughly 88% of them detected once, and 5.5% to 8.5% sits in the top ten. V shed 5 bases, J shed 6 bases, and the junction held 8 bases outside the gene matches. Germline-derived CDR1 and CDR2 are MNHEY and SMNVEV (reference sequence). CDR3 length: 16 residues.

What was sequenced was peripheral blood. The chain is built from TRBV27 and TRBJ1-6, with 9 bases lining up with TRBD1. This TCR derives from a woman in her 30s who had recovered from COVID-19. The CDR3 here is CASSVKPGQGNSPLHF. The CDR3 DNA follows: TGTGCCAGCAGTGTAAAGCCGGGACAGGGTAATTCACCCCTCCACTTT.